This T cell receptor (beta chain) stems from a study of response to subunit inactivated influenza vaccine. CDR3 length: 16 residues. The germline V gene has CDR1 SGHTA and CDR2 FQGNSA. Trimming cost V 1 base and J 1 base, with 13 bases left between them. TCRdb reanalysed the RT-PCR reads using MiXCR and keeps one entry per CDR3 protein. This table holds fewer than 200,000 distinct CDR3 sequences, approximately 8.7% found once. The specimen comprised non-naive T cells sorted from PBMCs, sampled on the day of vaccination. This chain links TRBV7-2 with TRBJ1-1; D ambiguous. This sequence was found in a man in his fifties or sixties who received an inactivated influenza vaccine. The CDR3 here is CASSLEVRAANTEAFF. The CDR3 coding sequence is TGTGCCAGCAGCTTAGAGGTTCGGGCAGCGAACACTGAAGCTTTCTTT.